This T cell receptor beta chain stems from a study of T cell responses to AZD1222 COVID-19 vaccine. Of note for this clone: What it recognizes is unknown.

Profiling relied on immunoSEQ multiplex PCR, and the TCRdb table lists in-frame clones only, not all of them. Of approximately 170,000 clones in the sample, around 90% are singletons; the top ten hold around 0.99%. The study, taken as a whole, reports: Unmutated variant regions reportedly attract nearly half of all spike-specific TCRs. Rises in breadth and depth of Spike-specific TCRs came after two AZD1222 doses. Regions 160-218 and 743-854 dominated among vaccine-associated CD4 TCRs spanning spike.

Sequencing used peripheral blood, obtained 28 days after the second AZD1222 dose. The TCR comes from an adult who received the AZD1222 COVID-19 vaccine.

CDR3 amino acids: CASSLEAGELFF. The CDR3 coding sequence is TGTGCCAGCAGTCTCGAGGCCGGGGAGCTGTTTTTT. The chain carries TRBV12-3 or TRBV12-4 and TRBJ2-2; unclear D gene. The CDR3 consists of 12 residues. With 5 bases removed from V and 6 bases from J, the gap between germline ends came to 7 bases.